This is a list of T cell receptor beta chains from one sample in a study of blood T cell repertoires in COVID-19. The table came from immunoSEQ multiplex PCR; TCRdb's copy has only in-frame clones and leaves some out. This table holds fewer than 450,000 clones, 88% found once. The sequenced sample was peripheral blood. All receptors come from a woman in her seventies with COVID-19, enrolled during active disease. CDR3s include the opening cysteine and the closing phenylalanine or tryptophan. A D gene is named only where the DNA matches it firmly. Size is stated for part of the rows, as once, few or many counts, or as a class when the clone is expanded.

TRBJ2-5 | . | TRBV10-3 | . | TGTGCCATCAGTGAACTCGGGGAGACCCAGTACTTC | CAISELGETQYF
TRBJ2-1 | . | TRBV27 | TRBD2 | TGTGCCAGCAGTTTCAAAGGGACTAGCGGGGGGAACAATGAGCAGTTCTTC | CASSFKGTSGGNNEQFF
TRBJ1-2 | few | TRBV12-3/TRBV12-4 | TRBD1 | TGTGCCAGCAGTCCAGACAGGGTCTATGGCTACACCTTC | CASSPDRVYGYTF
TRBJ1-2 | . | TRBV5-8 | . | TGTGCCAGCAGTCGACAGGACTATGGCTACACCTTC | CASSRQDYGYTF
TRBJ1-6 | . | TRBV28 | TRBD1 | TGTGCCAGCAGAGATGGACAGGGGGGATCACCCCTCCACTTT | CASRDGQGGSPLHF
TRBJ1-2 | . | TRBV7-9 | TRBD1 | TGTGCCAGCAGCTCCGGACAGGTTAACTATGGCTACACCTTC | CASSSGQVNYGYTF
TRBJ2-5 | . | TRBV5-1 | TRBD1 | TGCGCCAGCAGACGGACAGGGGGAATACAAGAGACCCAGTACTTC | CASRRTGGIQETQYF
TRBJ1-2 | . | TRBV4-3 | TRBD1 | TGCGCCAGCAGCCACCGGACAGGGTGGGACTATGGCTACACCTTC | CASSHRTGWDYGYTF
TRBJ1-5 | . | TRBV2 | . | TGTGCCACCCAGGGGAATAGCAATCAGCCCCAGCATTTT | CATQGNSNQPQHF
TRBJ1-5 | once | TRBV7-2 | . | TGTGCCAGCAGCTTAGTAGCGAATCAGCCCCAGCATTTT | CASSLVANQPQHF
TRBJ2-3 | . | TRBV6-6 | TRBD1 | TGTGCCAGCAGCTGGGACAGGGAGGCAGATACGCAGTATTTT | CASSWDREADTQYF
TRBJ1-1 | . | TRBV5-6 | . | TGTGCCAGCAGCAGGGGAACTGAAGCTTTCTTT | CASSRGTEAFF
TRBJ1-1 | . | TRBV28 | TRBD1 | TGTGCCAGCAGTTCTCTTGACAGGGAGGTGGGCACTGAAGCTTTCTTT | CASSSLDREVGTEAFF
TRBJ1-1 | . | TRBV30 | . | TGTGCCTGGAGTAAAATCGGGGGGAGCACTGAAGCTTTCTTT | CAWSKIGGSTEAFF
TRBJ1-4 | . | TRBV30 | TRBD1 | TGTGCCTCGACAGGGTGGGATGAAAAACTGTTTTTT | CASTGWDEKLFF
TRBJ1-5 | once | TRBV6-6 | TRBD1 | TGTGCCACCCGGGACAGGGGTTGGGAAAGCAATCAGCCCCAGCATTTT | CATRDRGWESNQPQHF
TRBJ2-2 | few | TRBV18 | TRBD1 | TGTGCCAGCTCACCACTGCAGGGGGCCACCGGGGAGCTGTTTTTT | CASSPLQGATGELFF
TRBJ2-7 | . | TRBV5-1 | . | TGCGCCAGCAGCTCGGGGGGGACAGGGAGCTACGAGCAGTACTTC | CASSSGGTGSYEQYF
TRBJ1-1 | few | TRBV5-1 | . | TGCGCCAGCAGCTTGTCCCCATTTCGCGGCACTGAAGCTTTCTTT | CASSLSPFRGTEAFF
TRBJ1-5 | . | TRBV2 | . | TGTGCCAGCAGTGAAGTTTGGGCATTTAGCAATCAGCCCCAGCATTTT | CASSEVWAFSNQPQHF
TRBJ2-3 | . | TRBV7-2 | TRBD2 | TGTGCCAGCAGGATAAGCGGGGGGGTCACAGATACGCAGTATTTT | CASRISGGVTDTQYF
TRBJ1-5 | . | TRBV7-9 | . | TGTGCCAGCAGCGACCTAGAGGGCCCCCAGCATTTT | CASSDLEGPQHF
TRBJ1-2 | . | TRBV5-6 | . | TGTGCCAGCAGCCGACAGACAGTTAACTATGGCTACACCTTC | CASSRQTVNYGYTF
TRBJ2-5 | . | TRBV2 | TRBD2 | TGTGCCAGCAGTGAACAACTAGCGGGGGCCGGCCAAGAGACCCAGTACTTC | CASSEQLAGAGQETQYF
TRBJ2-3 | . | TRBV4-1 | . | TGCGCCAGCAGCCAAAAGATAATCCTAGCGAATAAGGATACGCAGTATTTT | CASSQKIILANKDTQYF
TRBJ2-3 | . | TRBV5-8 | . | TGTGCCAGCAGTCAACAGGGAAGCACAGATACGCAGTATTTT | CASSQQGSTDTQYF
TRBJ1-1 | . | TRBV19 | . | TGTGCCAGTAGTCGAATTCCCGGACAGTTGAACACTGAAGCTTTCTTT | CASSRIPGQLNTEAFF
TRBJ2-7 | . | TRBV7-6 | TRBD2 | TGTGCCAGCAGCGGCCTGCCGGGACTAGCGGGGGGGGCCCTCAACGAGCAGTACTTC | CASSGLPGLAGGALNEQYF
TRBJ2-5 | . | TRBV5-1 | TRBD2 | TGCGCCAGCAGCACCACCGGGACTAGCGGGTTTGAGACCCAGTACTTC | CASSTTGTSGFETQYF
TRBJ1-3 | . | TRBV11-3 | . | TGTGCCAGCAGCCAATTATTCCCGGGACACCTTAGTAGCTCTGGAAACACCATATATTTT | CASSQLFPGHLSSSGNTIYF
TRBJ2-5 | . | TRBV24-1 | TRBD1 | TGTGCCACCAGTGAGACAGGGGCTAGGGAGACCCAGTACTTC | CATSETGARETQYF
TRBJ1-4 | . | TRBV19 | TRBD1 | TGTGCCAGTAGCGTCCGGGACAGGGGGAATGAAAAACTGTTTTTT | CASSVRDRGNEKLFF
TRBJ1-4 | . | TRBV28 | TRBD1 | TGTGCCACCAAGACAGGGGGCGCATTTAATAATGAAAAACTGTTTTTT | CATKTGGAFNNEKLFF
TRBJ1-1 | . | TRBV20-1 | . | TGCAGTGCCGCGGGGCTTTCTGAAGCTTTCTTT | CSAAGLSEAFF
TRBJ2-7 | once | TRBV28 | . | TGTGCCAGCAGGCCGCAGGGAATGGGGTTCGAGCAGTACTTC | CASRPQGMGFEQYF
TRBJ1-2 | . | TRBV9 | . | TGTGCCAGCAGTGAGGGTAGGGGCTACACCTTC | CASSEGRGYTF
TRBJ2-2 | . | TRBV24-1 | . | TGTGCCACCAGTCAGCAGGGAGGTGGGAACACCGGGGAGCTGTTTTTT | CATSQQGGGNTGELFF
TRBJ1-2 | . | TRBV19 | . | TGTGCCAGTAGTAAGGAGAAGGTCTATGGCTACACCTTC | CASSKEKVYGYTF
TRBJ1-2 | . | TRBV4-1 | TRBD1 | TGCGCCAGCAGCCAGCTTCCGACAGGGGCGATCTATGGCTACACCTTC | CASSQLPTGAIYGYTF
TRBJ2-5 | . | TRBV4-1 | TRBD1 | TGCGCCAGCAGCCAAGATGACAGGGGACAAGAGACCCAGTACTTC | CASSQDDRGQETQYF
TRBJ1-1 | . | TRBV28 | . | TGTGCCAGCAGTTTGGACATCTCATTGAACACTGAAGCTTTCTTT | CASSLDISLNTEAFF
TRBJ2-7 | few | TRBV7-9 | . | TGTGCCAGCAGCTTAGGGCCGAACTACGAGCAGTACTTC | CASSLGPNYEQYF